This T cell receptor beta chain came from a study of type 1 regulatory T cells. Study-wide context: T-allo10 is an in vitro-generated, Tr1-enriched CD4 T cell product specific for alloantigen.

One entry per CDR3 protein, called by TCRdb with MiXCR from the reads. The table includes 20,000 or so distinct CDR3 sequences, over 40% detected once. The germline CDR1 and CDR2 sequences are MNHNS and SASEGT. Trimming pared 7 bases from V and 1 base from J, leaving 12 bases between. CDR3 size: 14 residues. Concerning this clonotype itself: The antigen is unknown.

V is TRBV6-1 and J is TRBJ2-3, with D possibly being TRBD2 (6 bases). The material sequenced was cultured T cells, either the whole culture or a sorted T cell fraction (not recorded which). This sequence originates from a human donor in good health. The CDR3 bases are TGTGCCAGCAAGGAGGGATGGGGCACAGATACGCAGTATTTT. Its translation is CASKEGWGTDTQYF.